The clone carrying this T cell receptor (beta chain) was seen only a few times. What it recognizes is unknown. The CDR3 is 14 amino acids. Looked up from germline, CDR1 is SQVTM and CDR2 is ANQGSEA. V shed 4 bases and J 6 bases; nucleotides not matched to a gene: 5. The study reverse transcribed the entire isolated RNA, so it sequenced expressed TCRB transcripts. Sequenced by immunoSEQ multiplex PCR; TCRdb stores in-frame clones only, minus some. Seen here are nearly 700,000 clones, over 10% observed once, and the top ten hold 0.022%. These data originate in a study of beta chain features in type 1 diabetes. Notes on the study in general: Naive, central memory and regulatory TCRB repertoires appeared more similar among patients than healthy donors. For type 1 diabetes patients, VDJ junctions showed fewer insertions and more deletions. The study found moderately but significantly shorter TCRB CDR3s in all four CD4+ subsets of Type 1 diabetes patients. A possible short-template PCR bias applies equally to patients and controls.

This TCR was sampled from a man between 18 and 35 years old with type 1 diabetes. The rearrangement links TRBV29-1 to TRBJ2-2; 10 bases fit TRBD1. The material sequenced was naive CD4+ T cells from blood. The CDR3 is CSVGGTGDPGELFF. The CDR3 region has the DNA TGCAGCGTTGGAGGGACAGGGGACCCCGGGGAGCTGTTTTTT.